One and the same sample provided the 31 T cell receptor beta chains below, sequenced in a study of control samples from healthy donors and cancer patients. The repertoire was sequenced with immunoSEQ multiplex PCR; TCRdb's copy has only in-frame clones and lacks some. The sample contains 250,000 to 300,000 clones, approximately 80% of which appear only once. The sample was PBMCs. The receptors originated from a woman aged 55-69 years with lung cancer.

The chain combines TRBV24-1 with TRBJ2-1; D is undetermined. V was clipped by 0 bases and J by 6 bases, with 14 bases between them. Germline assignment: CDR1 KGHDR and CDR2 SFDVKD. The CDR3 has 16 amino acids. Written as DNA, the CDR3 is TGTGCCACCAGTGATTTGAAGGGTCCCAACCCCAATGAGCAGTTCTTC. Translating it yields CATSDLKGPNPNEQFF.

The chain couples TRBV5-1 to TRBJ1-1; D is perhaps TRBD1 (5 bases). V lost 4 bases and J 5 bases, leaving 18 bases between the germline ends. The CDR3 loop spans 15 amino acids. Germline CDR1 SGHRS, CDR2 YFSETQ. CDR3 protein: CASSPLGPAETEAFF. CDR3 in DNA: TGCGCCAGCAGCCCCCTGGGACCGGCGGAAACTGAAGCTTTCTTT.

This chain connects TRBV11-2 to TRBJ2-3; D remains ambiguous. The germline V gene encodes CDR1 SGHAT and CDR2 FQNNGV. The CDR3 is made up of 15 amino acids. The germline V and J ends were trimmed by 5 bases and 5 bases, with 17 bases remaining between them. CDR3 loop: CASSPIVGMQDTQYF. CDR3 bases: TGTGCCAGCAGCCCCATCGTGGGGATGCAAGATACGCAGTATTTT.

This clone has more than one count but fewer than ten. Other DNA variants within this sample encode the same CDR3. The chain couples TRBV5-1 to TRBJ1-1, with D hard to call. Germline V lookup: CDR1 SGHRS, CDR2 YFSETQ. The ends were cut back, 3 bases at V and 1 base at J, with 10 bases in the middle. The CDR3 spans 14 residues. CDR3 loop: CASSYDGGNTEAFF. In nucleotides, the CDR3 is TGCGCCAGCAGCTATGATGGCGGGAACACTGAAGCTTTCTTT.

CDR3 nucleotides: TGCAGTGCTAGTTTGGCGCCTAGAAGTTCGGGGGAGCAGTACTTC. Protein sequence: CSASLAPRSSGEQYF. The J gene is TRBJ2-7, the V gene TRBV20-1, with D perhaps matching TRBD2 (5 bases). Trimming removed 3 bases at V and 7 bases at J, with 22 bases between. This CDR3 comprises 15 residues. Germline CDR1 is DFQATT and CDR2 is SNEGSKA (reference sequence).

Of note for this clone: This same CDR3 is encoded by further DNA sequences in the sample. V and J are TRBV9 and TRBJ1-6; perhaps TRBD1 as D (5 bases). This CDR3 has 15 amino acids. Trimming took off 0 bases at V and 8 bases at J, with 12 bases between the two ends. Germline V CDR1 and CDR2: SGDLS, YYNGEE. This CDR3 is CASSVDGRVDSPLHF. For the CDR3, the DNA is TGTGCCAGCAGCGTAGATGGCAGGGTCGATTCACCCCTCCACTTT. The variable domain in full, completed from reference TRBV9 and TRBJ1-6, reads DSGVTQTPKHLITATGQRVTLRCSPRSGDLSVYWYQQSLDQGLQFLIQYYNGEERAKGNILERFSAQQFPDLHSELNLSSLELGDSALYFCASSVDGRVDSPLHFGNGTRLTVT.

The chain has TRBV20-1 and TRBJ1-2; perhaps TRBD1 as D (5 bases). With 3 bases removed from V and 7 bases from J, the gap between germline ends came to 6 bases. The CDR3 contains 10 residues. CDR1 is DFQATT, CDR2 SNEGSKA, per germline (reference sequence). The CDR3 sequence: CSASQGGYTF. In DNA, the CDR3 is TGCAGTGCTAGCCAGGGTGGCTACACCTTC.

Note on this clone: Different DNA sequences within this sample yield the same CDR3. The J gene is TRBJ1-5, the V gene TRBV19; 7 nucleotides line up with TRBD1. The trim removed 5 bases at V and 6 bases at J, leaving 7 bases unmatched. The CDR3 covers 14 residues. In germline, CDR1 is LNHDA, CDR2 SQIVND (reference sequence). This CDR3 reads CASSVEQGPQPQHF. The DNA for the CDR3 is TGTGCCAGTAGTGTTGAACAGGGGCCTCAGCCCCAGCATTTT.

The chain is built from TRBV5-1 and TRBJ2-5; TRBD2 might be the D (5 bases). Trimming pared 3 bases from V and 3 bases from J, leaving 9 bases between. The CDR3 totals 13 residues. Per the germline V gene, CDR1 is SGHRS and CDR2 is YFSETQ. This CDR3 reads CASSSGSEETQYF. CDR3 bases: TGCGCCAGCAGCTCGGGGTCGGAAGAGACCCAGTACTTC.

This clone was picked up one time. The chain combines TRBV6-2 or TRBV6-3 with TRBJ2-2, with 7 nucleotides matching TRBD2. Germline assignment: CDR1 MNHEY and CDR2 SVGEGT. V lost 0 bases to trimming and J lost 1 base; unmatched junction nucleotides: 2. This CDR3 contains 16 residues. The CDR3, as DNA: TGTGCCAGCAGTTACTCGGGCGGGAGGAACACCGGGGAGCTGTTTTTT. Amino acids: CASSYSGGRNTGELFF.

The chain has TRBV6-6 and TRBJ1-1; D possibly corresponds to TRBD1 (5 bases). From germline, CDR1 is MNHNY and CDR2 SVGAGI (reference sequence). The CDR3 is 16 residues long. V was shortened by 2 bases and J by 0 bases, with 13 bases between the two germline ends. CDR3 coding DNA: TGTGCCAGCAGTTACGCGTCAGGGCTCATGAACACTGAAGCTTTCTTT. It translates to CASSYASGLMNTEAFF.

This chain joins TRBV30 and TRBJ1-2; tentatively, D is TRBD1 (5 bases). CDR3 size: 13 residues. The germline gives CDR1 GTSNPN, CDR2 SVGIG (reference sequence). V lost 2 bases to trimming and J lost 8 bases, with 15 bases between them. CDR3 protein: CAWSLPIKGGYTF. CDR3 sequence (DNA): TGTGCCTGGAGTTTACCTATTAAGGGGGGCTACACCTTC.

V is TRBV7-8 and J is TRBJ2-1; no clear D. The CDR3 covers 12 residues. V gave up 5 bases and J gave up 3 bases, with 5 bases separating them. Germline V gives CDR1 SGHVS, CDR2 FQNEAQ. CDR3 coding DNA: TGTGCCAGCAGCCTTGGCTACAATGAGCAGTTCTTC. Translating it yields CASSLGYNEQFF.

J is TRBJ2-3 and V is TRBV19, with D perhaps matching TRBD2 (6 bases). The CDR3 spans 14 residues. Germline CDR1 reads LNHDA; CDR2 reads SQIVND (reference sequence). V shed 1 base and J shed 6 bases, with 11 bases lying between them. In nucleotides, the CDR3 is TGTGCCAGTAGTATAGTAGCGGCGGCCGATACGCAGTATTTT. Encoded protein: CASSIVAAADTQYF. Looking up the rest from reference TRBV19 and TRBJ2-3 gives the full variable domain: DGGITQSPKYLFRKEGQNVTLSCEQNLNHDAMYWYRQDPGQGLRLIYYSQIVNDFQKGDIAEGYSVSREKKESFPLTVTSAQKNPTAFYLCASSIVAAADTQYFGPGTRLTVL.

This clone occurred once. The V gene is TRBV28, the J gene TRBJ1-6; D remains unclear. Trimming took 5 bases from V and 7 from J, leaving 15 bases between them. Germline CDR1 MDHEN, CDR2 SYDVKM. CDR3 length: 15 amino acids. The DNA for the CDR3 is TGTGCCAGCAGTCCGTCCGGGAGTAGGAATTCACCCCTCCACTTT. Encoded protein: CASSPSGSRNSPLHF.

The chain recombines TRBV7-9 with TRBJ1-4; TRBD1 agrees at 7 bases. Trimming removed 6 bases from V and 4 bases from J; junction bases left unmatched: 8. The CDR3 runs to 15 residues. CDR1 and CDR2 from the germline V gene are SEHNR and FQNEAQ (reference sequence). CDR3 sequence reads: CASSPGTAVNEKLFF. CDR3 sequence (DNA): TGTGCCAGCAGTCCAGGGACAGCCGTTAATGAAAAACTGTTTTTT.

The V gene is TRBV12-3 or TRBV12-4, the J gene TRBJ2-1; 7 nucleotides align to TRBD1. CDR3 length equals 13 residues. The junction had 6 bases not matched to a gene; V was cut back by 5 bases and J by 8 bases. The DNA of the CDR3 is TGTGCCAGCAGTCCCACAGGGGTCCATGAGCAGTTCTTC. It is translated as CASSPTGVHEQFF.

The J gene is TRBJ2-1, the V gene TRBV2; the D is unclear. There are 16 residues in the CDR3. Germline V lookup: CDR1 SNHLY, CDR2 FYNNEI. V was pared by 7 bases and J by 8 bases, with 24 bases between. CDR3 region: CASKLSPINLRDEQFF. For the CDR3, the DNA is TGTGCCAGCAAATTATCCCCGATAAATCTTAGGGATGAGCAGTTCTTC.

This clone was counted once. The CDR3 loop is CASSQGGPSGNTIYF. In DNA form, the CDR3 reads TGTGCCAGCAGCCAAGGGGGACCCTCTGGAAACACCATATATTTT. This chain uses TRBV5-4 with TRBJ1-3, with a possible D match to TRBD1 (6 bases). Trimming cost V 4 bases and J 0 bases, with 11 bases left between them. This CDR3 region has 15 residues. CDR1 and CDR2 from the germline V gene are SGHNT and YYREEE (reference sequence). The full variable domain, in which reference TRBV5-4 and TRBJ1-3 provide the parts outside the CDR3, is ETGVTQSPTHLIKTRGQQVTLRCSSQSGHNTVSWYQQALGQGPQFIFQYYREEENGRGNFPPRFSGLQFPNYSSELNVNALELDDSALYLCASSQGGPSGNTIYFGEGSWLTVV.

The chain joins TRBV27 to TRBJ2-4; the D gene is possibly TRBD2 (5 bases). Trimming stripped 3 bases from V and 0 bases from J, with 9 bases between. Germline loops: CDR1 MNHEY, CDR2 SMNVEV (reference sequence). The CDR3 sequence is 15 residues long. For the CDR3, the DNA is TGTGCCAGCAGTTTTGCCGGGGAAGCCAAAAACATTCAGTACTTC. Translating gives CASSFAGEAKNIQYF.

This clone was seen once. The V call is TRBV6-6, the J call TRBJ2-7; 7 bases are a match to TRBD1. CDR3 length: 15 amino acids. V shed 5 bases, J shed 2 bases, and the junction held 9 bases outside the gene matches. From germline, CDR1 is MNHNY and CDR2 SVGAGI (reference sequence). The CDR3 here is CASSRLLTGTYEQYF. Written as DNA, the CDR3 is TGTGCCAGCAGTCGGCTCCTGACAGGGACCTACGAGCAGTACTTC.

The chain has TRBV7-9 and TRBJ2-5; no firm D call. Germline assignment: CDR1 SEHNR and CDR2 FQNEAQ (reference sequence). Trimming removed 1 base from V and 2 bases from J, with 11 bases in between. The CDR3 totals 15 residues. CDR3 DNA: TGTGCCAGCAGCTTAGTCGGAGTCCCTCAAGAGACCCAGTACTTC. Translating gives CASSLVGVPQETQYF.

The chain recombines TRBV6-4 with TRBJ2-4; TRBD1 matches 9 bases. The CDR3 loop spans 13 amino acids. Per germline, CDR1 MRHNA and CDR2 SNTAGT. The V gene end was trimmed by 6 bases and the J gene end by 6 bases; junction bases not matched to a gene: 3. The CDR3 here is CASSRGQGNIQYF. CDR3 nucleotides: TGTGCCAGCAGCCGGGGACAGGGAAACATTCAGTACTTC.

The gene calls are TRBV5-1 and TRBJ2-5, with 10 positions matching TRBD2. Per germline, CDR1 SGHRS and CDR2 YFSETQ. The trim removed 4 bases at V and 1 base at J, leaving 10 bases unmatched. This CDR3 spans 17 amino acids. For the CDR3, the DNA is TGCGCCAGCAGCGGCGGAGTAGCGGGGGGCGCCCAAGAGACCCAGTACTTC. It encodes CASSGGVAGGAQETQYF.

The gene calls are TRBV5-1 and TRBJ2-7; perhaps TRBD2 as D (6 bases). V gave up 3 bases and J gave up 4 bases, with 11 bases separating them. The CDR3 loop spans 13 amino acids. Per the germline V gene, CDR1 is SGHRS and CDR2 is YFSETQ. The CDR3 DNA follows: TGCGCCAGCAGCTGGGACTCCCAATACGAGCAGTACTTC. It is translated as CASSWDSQYEQYF.

This chain links TRBV5-1 with TRBJ2-7, with TRBD1 matching over 9 bases. The CDR3 has 16 amino acids. V was pared by 4 bases and J by 6 bases, with 14 bases of the junction left unmatched. Germline values: CDR1 SGHRS, CDR2 YFSETQ. The CDR3 is CASSLLLDRGQGEQYF. The CDR3 DNA sequence: TGCGCCAGCAGCCTCCTCTTGGACAGGGGCCAGGGCGAGCAGTACTTC.

The chain recombines TRBV28 with TRBJ2-2; 12 nucleotides align to TRBD2. The germline V gene has CDR1 MDHEN and CDR2 SYDVKM. This CDR3 spans 15 amino acids. Germline trimming cut 6 bases from V and 3 bases from J; bases unmatched to any gene: 2. The CDR3 bases are TGTGCCAGCAGCCGACTAGCGGGAGACACCGGGGAGCTGTTTTTT. It yields the protein CASSRLAGDTGELFF.

J is TRBJ1-4 and V is TRBV6-6; tentative D call: TRBD1 (6 bases). V lost 8 bases, J lost 7 bases, and 17 bases lay in between. This CDR3 is 14 amino acids long. Germline V CDR1 and CDR2: MNHNY, SVGAGI (reference sequence). CDR3 protein: CASRDTRWSEKLFF. CDR3 sequence (DNA): TGTGCCAGCCGGGACACTCGATGGAGTGAAAAACTGTTTTTT.

The rearrangement joins TRBV11-2 to TRBJ2-1, with TRBD2 matching 9 bases. Germline lookup yields CDR1 SGHAT and CDR2 FQNNGV. The CDR3 sequence is 15 residues long. V shed 6 bases, J shed 6 bases, and the junction held 9 bases outside the gene matches. The CDR3 nucleotides read TGTGCCAGCAGGGGACTAGCCCCGGGAGCCAATGAGCAGTTCTTC. Residues: CASRGLAPGANEQFF.

The V call is TRBV4-2, the J call TRBJ2-1; D gene uncertain. Germline CDR1 is LGHNA and CDR2 is YNFKEQ. This CDR3 region has 15 residues. V was shortened by 4 bases and J by 0 bases, with 10 bases between the two germline ends. This CDR3 reads CASSPTESSYNEQFF. The CDR3 DNA follows: TGTGCCAGCAGCCCGACGGAGAGCTCCTACAATGAGCAGTTCTTC.

This rearrangement joins TRBV7-9 to TRBJ2-1; 9 bases are shared with TRBD2. CDR3 length equals 15 residues. The V gene's germline CDR1 is SEHNR and CDR2 FQNEAQ (reference sequence). V dropped 5 bases and J dropped 7; count of bases not matched to a gene: 9. The CDR3 nucleotides are TGTGCCAGCAGCCAAGCGAGCGGGGGGAAGAATGAGCAGTTCTTC. Amino acid sequence: CASSQASGGKNEQFF.